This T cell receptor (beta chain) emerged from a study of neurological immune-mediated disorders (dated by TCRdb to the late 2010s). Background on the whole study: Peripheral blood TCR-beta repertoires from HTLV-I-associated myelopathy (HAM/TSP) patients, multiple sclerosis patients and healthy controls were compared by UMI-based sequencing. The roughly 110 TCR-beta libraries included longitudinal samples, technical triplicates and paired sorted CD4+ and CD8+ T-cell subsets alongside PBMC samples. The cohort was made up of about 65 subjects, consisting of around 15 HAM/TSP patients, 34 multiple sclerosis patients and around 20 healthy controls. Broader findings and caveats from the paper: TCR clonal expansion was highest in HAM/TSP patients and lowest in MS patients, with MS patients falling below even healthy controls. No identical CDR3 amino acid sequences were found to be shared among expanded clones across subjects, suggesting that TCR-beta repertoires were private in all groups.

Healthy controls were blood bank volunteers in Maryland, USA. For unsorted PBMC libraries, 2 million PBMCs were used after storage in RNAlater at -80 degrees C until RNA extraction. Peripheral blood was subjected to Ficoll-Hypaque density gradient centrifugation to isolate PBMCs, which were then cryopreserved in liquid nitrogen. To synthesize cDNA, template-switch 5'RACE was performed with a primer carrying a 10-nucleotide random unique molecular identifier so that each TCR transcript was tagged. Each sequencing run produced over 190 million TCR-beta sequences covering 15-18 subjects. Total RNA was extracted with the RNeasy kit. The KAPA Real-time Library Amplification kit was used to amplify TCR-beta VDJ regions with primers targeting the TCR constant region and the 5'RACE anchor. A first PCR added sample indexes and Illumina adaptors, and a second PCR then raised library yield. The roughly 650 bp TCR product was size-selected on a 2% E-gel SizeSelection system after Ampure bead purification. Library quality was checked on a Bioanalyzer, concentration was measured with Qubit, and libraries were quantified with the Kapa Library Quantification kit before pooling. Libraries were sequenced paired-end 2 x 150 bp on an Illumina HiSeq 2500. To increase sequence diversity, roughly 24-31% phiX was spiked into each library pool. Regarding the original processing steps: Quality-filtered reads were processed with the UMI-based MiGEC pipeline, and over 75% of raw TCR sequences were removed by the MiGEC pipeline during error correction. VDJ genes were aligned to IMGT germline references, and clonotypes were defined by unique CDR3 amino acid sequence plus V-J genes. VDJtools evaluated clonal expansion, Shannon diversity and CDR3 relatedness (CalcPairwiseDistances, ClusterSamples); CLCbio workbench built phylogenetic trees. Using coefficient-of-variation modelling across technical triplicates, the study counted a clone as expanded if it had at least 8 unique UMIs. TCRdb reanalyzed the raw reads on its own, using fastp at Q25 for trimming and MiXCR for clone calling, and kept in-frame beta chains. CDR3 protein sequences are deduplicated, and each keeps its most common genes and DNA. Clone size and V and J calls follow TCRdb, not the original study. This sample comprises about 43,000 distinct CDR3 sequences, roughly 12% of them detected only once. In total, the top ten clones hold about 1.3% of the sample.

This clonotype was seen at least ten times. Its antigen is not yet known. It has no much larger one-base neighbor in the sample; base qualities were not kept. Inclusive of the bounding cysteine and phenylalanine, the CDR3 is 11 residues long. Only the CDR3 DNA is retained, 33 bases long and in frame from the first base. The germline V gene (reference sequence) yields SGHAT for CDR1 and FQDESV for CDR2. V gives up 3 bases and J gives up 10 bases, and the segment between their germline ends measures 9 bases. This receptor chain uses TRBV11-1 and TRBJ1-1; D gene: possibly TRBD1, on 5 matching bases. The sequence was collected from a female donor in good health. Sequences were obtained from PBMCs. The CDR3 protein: CASSFDRTAFF. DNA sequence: TGTGCCAGCAGCTTCGACAGAACAGCTTTCTTT.